The rows below give T cell receptor beta chains drawn from one sample of a study of vaccination effects on CD4 cells after COVID-19. Their antigens are not known. Sequenced by immunoSEQ multiplex PCR; TCRdb stores in-frame clones only, minus some. The table includes some 22,000 clones, approximately 70% detected once. The specimen was CD4+ T cells from PBMCs cultured with SARS-CoV-2 spike peptides, collected before COVID-19 vaccination. These TCRs come from a human donor who received a COVID-19 vaccine. CDR3s include the opening cysteine and the closing phenylalanine or tryptophan. The D gene is left open where the match is weak. Clone size, where shown, is once, few, many, or a class for clones that have expanded.

CDR3: CASSVALTHTDTQYF
DNA: TGTGCCAGCAGTGTCGCACTCACCCACACAGATACGCAGTATTTT
size: once
J: TRBJ2-3
D: -
length: 15
V: TRBV2

CDR3: CASSPGQGKNIQYF
DNA: TGTGCCAGCTCACCGGGACAGGGAAAAAACATTCAGTACTTC
size: once
J: TRBJ2-4
D: TRBD1
length: 14
V: TRBV18

CDR3: CATGMIGGGETQYF
DNA: TGCGCCACCGGAATGATAGGGGGCGGTGAGACCCAGTACTTC
size: -
J: TRBJ2-5
D: TRBD1
length: 14
V: TRBV10-2

CDR3: CASRPLLGDTQYF
DNA: TGTGCCAGCAGGCCACTTTTAGGGGATACGCAGTATTTT
size: -
J: TRBJ2-3
D: -
length: 13
V: TRBV7-9

CDR3: CASSDGYEQYF
DNA: TGTGCCAGCAGTGATGGGTACGAGCAGTACTTC
size: -
J: TRBJ2-7
D: -
length: 11
V: TRBV6-1

CDR3: CASSEAGRETDTQYF
DNA: TGTGCCAGCAGTGAAGCGGGGCGGGAGACCGATACGCAGTATTTT
size: -
J: TRBJ2-3
D: TRBD2
length: 15
V: TRBV6-1

CDR3: CASSLETHMELFF
DNA: TGTGCCAGCAGCTTAGAGACTCATATGGAGCTGTTTTTT
size: -
J: TRBJ2-2
D: -
length: 13
V: TRBV11-3

CDR3: CASSRRFGYEQYF
DNA: TGTGCCAGCAGTCGCCGCTTTGGCTACGAGCAGTACTTC
size: -
J: TRBJ2-7
D: -
length: 13
V: TRBV12-3/TRBV12-4

CDR3: CASSLDPRVGYGYTF
DNA: TGTGCCAGCAGCTTAGATCCCCGCGTGGGCTATGGCTACACCTTC
size: -
J: TRBJ1-2
D: -
length: 15
V: TRBV13

CDR3: CASSYSTSGGYEQYF
DNA: TGTGCCAGCAGTTACTCGACTAGCGGTGGCTACGAGCAGTACTTC
size: -
J: TRBJ2-7
D: TRBD2
length: 15
V: TRBV6-2/TRBV6-3

CDR3: CASSLTGLANLQETQYF
DNA: TGTGCCAGCAGCTTAACGGGACTAGCCAACCTTCAAGAGACCCAGTACTTC
size: -
J: TRBJ2-5
D: TRBD2
length: 17
V: TRBV7-6

CDR3: CAWARAGVRGEQYF
DNA: TGTGCCTGGGCCAGAGCGGGGGTTCGGGGTGAGCAGTACTTC
size: -
J: TRBJ2-7
D: TRBD2
length: 14
V: TRBV30

CDR3: CASSLTKGGRYTEAFF
DNA: TGTGCCAGCAGCCTCACTAAGGGGGGCCGGTACACTGAAGCTTTCTTT
size: -
J: TRBJ1-1
D: -
length: 16
V: TRBV3-1/TRBV3-2

CDR3: CASSWADTQYF
DNA: TGTGCCAGCAGTTGGGCGGATACGCAGTATTTT
size: -
J: TRBJ2-3
D: -
length: 11
V: TRBV12-3/TRBV12-4

CDR3: CSVEGPVNTEAFF
DNA: TGCAGCGTTGAAGGGCCGGTGAACACTGAAGCTTTCTTT
size: few
J: TRBJ1-1
D: -
length: 13
V: TRBV29-1

CDR3: CSASGQETQYF
DNA: TGCAGTGCTAGCGGGCAAGAGACCCAGTACTTC
size: -
J: TRBJ2-5
D: -
length: 11
V: TRBV20-1

CDR3: CASSLGRTGRGVQETQYF
DNA: TGTGCCAGCAGCTTGGGACGAACGGGCAGGGGTGTCCAAGAGACCCAGTACTTC
size: -
J: TRBJ2-5
D: -
length: 18
V: TRBV5-4

CDR3: CASHGGSYNEQFF
DNA: TGTGCCAGCCACGGGGGATCCTACAATGAGCAGTTCTTC
size: -
J: TRBJ2-1
D: -
length: 13
V: TRBV2

CDR3: CASRPMNTEAFF
DNA: TGTGCCAGCAGGCCGATGAACACTGAAGCTTTCTTT
size: -
J: TRBJ1-1
D: -
length: 12
V: TRBV3-1/TRBV3-2

CDR3: CASSLGDGETQYF
DNA: TGCGCCAGCAGCTTGGGGGACGGAGAGACCCAGTACTTC
size: -
J: TRBJ2-5
D: -
length: 13
V: TRBV5-1

CDR3: CASGQESNQPQHF
DNA: TGTGCCAGTGGACAGGAATCGAATCAGCCCCAGCATTTT
size: -
J: TRBJ1-5
D: TRBD1
length: 13
V: TRBV5-8

CDR3: CASSQGGGDTQYF
DNA: TGTGCCAGCAGCCAAGGGGGCGGGGATACGCAGTATTTT
size: -
J: TRBJ2-3
D: -
length: 13
V: TRBV3-1/TRBV3-2

CDR3: CASAMVGTGLYEQYF
DNA: TGTGCCAGCGCTATGGTCGGGACAGGTCTCTACGAGCAGTACTTC
size: -
J: TRBJ2-7
D: TRBD1
length: 15
V: TRBV6-5

CDR3: CASSLGPRIDNSPLHF
DNA: TGTGCCAGCAGCTTAGGACCGCGGATAGATAATTCACCCCTCCACTTT
size: -
J: TRBJ1-6
D: -
length: 16
V: TRBV13

CDR3: CASSLKGLAGDEQYF
DNA: TGCGCCAGCAGCTTGAAGGGACTAGCGGGGGACGAGCAGTACTTC
size: -
J: TRBJ2-7
D: TRBD2
length: 15
V: TRBV5-1

CDR3: CASSYSFTEQETQYF
DNA: TGTGCCAGCAGTTACTCGTTTACCGAGCAAGAGACCCAGTACTTC
size: -
J: TRBJ2-5
D: -
length: 15
V: TRBV6-5

CDR3: CASSPGRETQYF
DNA: TGTGCCAGCTCACCAGGAAGGGAGACCCAGTACTTC
size: -
J: TRBJ2-5
D: -
length: 12
V: TRBV18

CDR3: CASSISQANTGELFF
DNA: TGTGCCAGCAGCATTTCACAGGCGAACACCGGGGAGCTGTTTTTT
size: -
J: TRBJ2-2
D: -
length: 15
V: TRBV5-4

CDR3: CASRWGTQGGELFF
DNA: TGTGCCAGCAGATGGGGTACCCAGGGGGGGGAGCTGTTTTTT
size: -
J: TRBJ2-2
D: -
length: 14
V: TRBV7-2

CDR3: CASSPGTSGTQYF
DNA: TGTGCCAGCAGCCCAGGGACTAGCGGGACGCAGTATTTT
size: -
J: TRBJ2-3
D: TRBD2
length: 13
V: TRBV11-2

CDR3: CASSQAIASGGPHSETQYF
DNA: TGTGCCAGCAGCCAAGCTATTGCTAGCGGGGGGCCTCATTCCGAGACCCAGTACTTC
size: -
J: TRBJ2-5
D: TRBD2
length: 19
V: TRBV14

CDR3: CASSGGSGNQPQHF
DNA: TGTGCCAGCAGCGGCGGTAGTGGCAATCAGCCCCAGCATTTT
size: once
J: TRBJ1-5
D: -
length: 14
V: TRBV9

CDR3: CASSIGTGPYNEQFF
DNA: TGTGCCAGTAGTATTGGGACGGGCCCATACAATGAGCAGTTCTTC
size: -
J: TRBJ2-1
D: -
length: 15
V: TRBV19

CDR3: CASSVPAFGQGLTYEQYF
DNA: TGTGCCAGCAGTGTTCCCGCTTTCGGACAGGGGCTTACCTACGAGCAGTACTTC
size: few
J: TRBJ2-7
D: TRBD1
length: 18
V: TRBV2

CDR3: CASSNPDRVSGNTIYF
DNA: TGTGCCAGCAGCAATCCGGACAGGGTCTCTGGAAACACCATATATTTT
size: -
J: TRBJ1-3
D: TRBD1
length: 16
V: TRBV7-6

CDR3: CATRLGGTEAFF
DNA: TGTGCCACCCGTCTGGGGGGCACTGAAGCTTTCTTT
size: -
J: TRBJ1-1
D: -
length: 12
V: TRBV19

CDR3: CASSSGQAYGYTF
DNA: TGTGCCAGCAGTTCAGGACAGGCCTATGGCTACACCTTC
size: few
J: TRBJ1-2
D: TRBD1
length: 13
V: TRBV6-6

CDR3: CASSLGPLNTEAFF
DNA: TGTGCCAGCAGCTTAGGCCCGCTGAACACTGAAGCTTTCTTT
size: once
J: TRBJ1-1
D: -
length: 14
V: TRBV11-2

CDR3: CASSWAGTGVRTEAFF
DNA: TGTGCCAGCAGCTGGGCCGGGACAGGGGTTCGTACTGAAGCTTTCTTT
size: -
J: TRBJ1-1
D: TRBD1
length: 16
V: TRBV5-8

CDR3: CASTYRTDTQYF
DNA: TGTGCCAGCACCTACCGCACAGATACGCAGTATTTT
size: -
J: TRBJ2-3
D: -
length: 12
V: TRBV6-5

CDR3: CASSQGRQRSYNSPLHF
DNA: TGCGCCAGCAGCCAAGGAAGACAGCGCTCCTATAATTCACCCCTCCACTTT
size: -
J: TRBJ1-6
D: -
length: 17
V: TRBV4-1

CDR3: CASTPRGLAEAETQYF
DNA: TGTGCCAGTACCCCACGAGGACTAGCTGAAGCGGAAACGCAGTATTTT
size: -
J: TRBJ2-3
D: TRBD2
length: 16
V: TRBV19

CDR3: CASLPGQANTGELFF
DNA: TGTGCCAGCCTCCCGGGACAGGCGAACACCGGGGAGCTGTTTTTT
size: -
J: TRBJ2-2
D: TRBD1
length: 15
V: TRBV25-1

CDR3: CASSQDAGVGEKLFF
DNA: TGTGCCAGCAGCCAAGATGCAGGGGTTGGCGAAAAACTGTTTTTT
size: -
J: TRBJ1-4
D: -
length: 15
V: TRBV3-1/TRBV3-2

CDR3: CASSFQATYNEKLFF
DNA: TGTGCCAGCAGCTTCCAAGCCACATATAATGAAAAACTGTTTTTT
size: once
J: TRBJ1-4
D: -
length: 15
V: TRBV5-5

CDR3: CASSSGQGLLSGANVLTF
DNA: TGTGCCAGCAGCTCCGGACAGGGACTCCTCTCTGGGGCCAACGTCCTGACTTTC
size: -
J: TRBJ2-6
D: TRBD1
length: 18
V: TRBV9

CDR3: CASSYGTGAPLGF
DNA: TGTGCCAGCAGTTACGGGACAGGGGCCCCTCTGGGCTTC
size: few
J: TRBJ2-7
D: TRBD1
length: 13
V: TRBV6-6

CDR3: CASSPPASTNTGELFF
DNA: TGTGCCAGCAGCCCCCCGGCTAGCACGAACACCGGGGAGCTGTTTTTT
size: -
J: TRBJ2-2
D: -
length: 16
V: TRBV5-4

CDR3: CASSGRQANEQFF
DNA: TGTGCCAGCAGCGGACGACAGGCGAATGAGCAGTTCTTC
size: once
J: TRBJ2-1
D: -
length: 13
V: TRBV7-8

CDR3: CASSASSWETQYF
DNA: TGCGCCAGCAGTGCATCCTCTTGGGAGACCCAGTACTTC
size: -
J: TRBJ2-5
D: -
length: 13
V: TRBV10-2

CDR3: CSVAREEWDEQFF
DNA: TGCAGCGTTGCGCGGGAGGAGTGGGATGAGCAGTTCTTC
size: -
J: TRBJ2-1
D: TRBD2
length: 13
V: TRBV29-1